This T cell receptor beta chain derives from a study of shared clonotypes between healthy human individuals. Study findings and constraints: Naive subsets generally had larger estimated richness than memory subsets. How much donors shared clonotypes was expected to be affected by sequencing depth.

The V segment lost 6 bases and the J segment 5 bases; nucleotides outside the gene matches: 12. CDR1 and CDR2 from the germline V gene are SNHLY and FYNNEI. CDR3 size: 16 residues. Profiling relied on immunoSEQ multiplex PCR, and the TCRdb table lists in-frame clones only, not all of them. The sample yields over 850,000 clones, approximately 78% seen once. In the case of this clone: What it binds is not known.

J is TRBJ1-1 and V is TRBV2, with 10 bases identical to TRBD1. Material: memory CD4+ T cells from PBMCs. Specified subset: CD45RA-negative fraction. The sequence was collected from a man aged 18 to 30 in good health. Some clones in this sample may be carry-over from other donors' samples. CDR3 amino acids: CASRLKRDRGWTEAFF. In DNA form, the CDR3 reads TGTGCCAGCAGGTTAAAACGGGACAGGGGTTGGACTGAAGCTTTCTTT.